This note documents a single T cell receptor (beta chain) sequence. Its antigen is unknown. A junction boundary mismatches the germline segment, possibly from a read error. Each TCR beta cDNA library carried unique molecular identifiers. Out of about 0.95 to 10 million T cells, a few hundred thousand cDNA molecules were generated. TCRdb re-called the PCR reads through MiXCR, storing one row per CDR3 protein. The table records 170,000 or so distinct CDR3 sequences, approximately 30% of them present only once. The data are from a study of post-analysis software for immune sequencing data. Study-level information: The patients showed relapsing-remitting, secondary progressive and progressive-relapsing multiple sclerosis courses. General study findings and limits: There were about five TRBV segments more frequent in patients than controls, and TRBV5-6, TRBV5-1 and TRBV20-1 were among them. Controls had significantly higher normalized Chao1 diversity than multiple sclerosis patients.

This CDR3 region has 12 residues. Germline V gives CDR1 MNHEY, CDR2 SMNVEV (reference sequence). The TCR originated in a girl under 18 with multiple sclerosis. The gene calls are TRBV27 and TRBJ2-3, with D perhaps TRBD1 or TRBD2 (6 bases each). The sequencing sample was made of blood. The CDR3 spells CASRTGAHTQDF. The CDR3 DNA is TGTGCCAGCCGGACGGGGGCCCATACACAGGATTTT.